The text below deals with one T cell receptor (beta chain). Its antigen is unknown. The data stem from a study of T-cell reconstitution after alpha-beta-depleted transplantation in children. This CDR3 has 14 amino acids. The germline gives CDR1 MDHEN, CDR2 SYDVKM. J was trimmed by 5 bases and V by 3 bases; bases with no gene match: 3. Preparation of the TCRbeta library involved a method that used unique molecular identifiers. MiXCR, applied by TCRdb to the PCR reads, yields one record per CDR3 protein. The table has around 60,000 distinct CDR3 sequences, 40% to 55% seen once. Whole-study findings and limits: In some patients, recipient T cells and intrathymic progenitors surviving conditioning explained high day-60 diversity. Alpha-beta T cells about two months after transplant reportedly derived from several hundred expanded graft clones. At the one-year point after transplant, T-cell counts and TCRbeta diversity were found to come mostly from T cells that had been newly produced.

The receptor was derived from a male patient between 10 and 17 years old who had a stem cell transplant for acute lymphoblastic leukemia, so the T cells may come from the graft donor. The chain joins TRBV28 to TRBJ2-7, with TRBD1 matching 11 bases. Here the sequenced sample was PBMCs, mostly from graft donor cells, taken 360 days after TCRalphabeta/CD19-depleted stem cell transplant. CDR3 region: CASSLDRGPHEQYF. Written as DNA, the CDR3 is TGTGCCAGCAGTTTGGACAGGGGGCCTCACGAGCAGTACTTC.